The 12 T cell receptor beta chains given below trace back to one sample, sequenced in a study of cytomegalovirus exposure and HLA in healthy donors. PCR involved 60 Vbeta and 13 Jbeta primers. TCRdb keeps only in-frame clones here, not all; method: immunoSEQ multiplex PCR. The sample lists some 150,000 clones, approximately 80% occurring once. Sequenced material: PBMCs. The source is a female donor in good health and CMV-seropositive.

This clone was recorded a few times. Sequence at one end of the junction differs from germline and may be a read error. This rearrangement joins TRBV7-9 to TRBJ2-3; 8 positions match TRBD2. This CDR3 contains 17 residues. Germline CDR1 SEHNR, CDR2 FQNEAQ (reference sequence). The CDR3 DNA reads TGTTCCAGCAGCTCCCGAGTGAGCGGGAGTCCGGCAGATACGCAGTATTTT. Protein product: CSSSSRVSGSPADTQYF.

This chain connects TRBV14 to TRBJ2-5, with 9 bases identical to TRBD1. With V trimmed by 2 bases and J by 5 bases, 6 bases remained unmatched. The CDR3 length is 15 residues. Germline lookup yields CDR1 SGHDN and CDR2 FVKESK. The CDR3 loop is CASSQQTTGGETQYF. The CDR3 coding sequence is TGTGCCAGCAGCCAACAAACGACAGGGGGGGAGACCCAGTACTTC.

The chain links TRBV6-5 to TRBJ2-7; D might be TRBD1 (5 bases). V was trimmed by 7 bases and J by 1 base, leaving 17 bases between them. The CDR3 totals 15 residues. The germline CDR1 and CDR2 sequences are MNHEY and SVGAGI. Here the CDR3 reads CASIGRAGWSYEQYF. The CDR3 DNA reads TGTGCCAGCATAGGAAGAGCAGGGTGGTCCTACGAGCAGTACTTC.

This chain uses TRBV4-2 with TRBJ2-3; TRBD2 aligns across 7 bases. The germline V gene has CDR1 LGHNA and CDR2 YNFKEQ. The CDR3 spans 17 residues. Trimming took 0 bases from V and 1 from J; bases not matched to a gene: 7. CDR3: CASSQDPPGGGTDTQYF. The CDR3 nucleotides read TGTGCCAGCAGCCAAGATCCCCCGGGAGGAGGCACAGATACGCAGTATTTT.

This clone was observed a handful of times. The CDR3 DNA follows: TGCAGCGCTCCTGGACAAGTACAAGAGACCCAGTACTTC. It specifies CSAPGQVQETQYF. The genes are TRBV29-1 and TRBJ2-5; the D gene is possibly TRBD1 (5 bases). This CDR3 region has 13 residues. V was trimmed by 7 bases and J by 2 bases, leaving 14 bases between them. Germline V gene sequence: CDR1 SQVTM, CDR2 ANQGSEA.

CDR3 residues: CASRTEAYGYTF. CDR3 nucleotide sequence: TGTGCCAGCAGGACAGAAGCCTATGGCTACACCTTC. This chain joins TRBV6-6 and TRBJ1-2; TRBD1 might be the D (5 bases). Between the trimmed V and J ends, which lost 6 bases and 4 bases, there was a span of 9 bases. This CDR3 has 12 residues. In germline, CDR1 is MNHNY, CDR2 SVGAGI (reference sequence).

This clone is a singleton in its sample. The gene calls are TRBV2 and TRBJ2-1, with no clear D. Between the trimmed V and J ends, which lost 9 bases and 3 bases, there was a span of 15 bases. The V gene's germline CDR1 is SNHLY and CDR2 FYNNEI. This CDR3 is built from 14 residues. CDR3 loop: CASKTRSFYNEQFF. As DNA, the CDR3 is TGTGCCAGTAAGACTCGAAGCTTCTACAATGAGCAGTTCTTC.

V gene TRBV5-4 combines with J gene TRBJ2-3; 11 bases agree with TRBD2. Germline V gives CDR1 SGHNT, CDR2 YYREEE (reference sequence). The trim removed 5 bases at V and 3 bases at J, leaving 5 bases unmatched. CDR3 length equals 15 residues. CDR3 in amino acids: CASSQTSGVTDTQYF. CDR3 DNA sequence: TGTGCCAGCAGTCAGACTAGCGGGGTAACAGATACGCAGTATTTT.

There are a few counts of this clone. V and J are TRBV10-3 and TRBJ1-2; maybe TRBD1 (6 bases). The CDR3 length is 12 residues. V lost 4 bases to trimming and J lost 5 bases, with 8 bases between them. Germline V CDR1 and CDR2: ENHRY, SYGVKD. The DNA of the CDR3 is TGTGCCATCAGTGTTCAGGGGTATGGCTACACCTTC. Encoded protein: CAISVQGYGYTF.

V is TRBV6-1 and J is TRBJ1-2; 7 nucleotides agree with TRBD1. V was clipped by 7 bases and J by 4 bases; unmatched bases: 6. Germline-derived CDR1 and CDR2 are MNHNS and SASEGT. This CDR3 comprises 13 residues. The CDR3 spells CASIPGGLYGYTF. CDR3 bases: TGTGCCAGCATTCCAGGGGGACTCTATGGCTACACCTTC.

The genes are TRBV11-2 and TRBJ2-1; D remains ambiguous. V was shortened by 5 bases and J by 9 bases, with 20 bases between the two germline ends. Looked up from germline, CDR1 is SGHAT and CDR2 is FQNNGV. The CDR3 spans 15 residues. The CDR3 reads CASSARIDPSIEQFF. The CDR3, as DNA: TGTGCCAGCAGCGCCAGGATCGATCCCTCCATTGAGCAGTTCTTC.

Written as DNA, the CDR3 is TGTGCCAGCAGCGTAGCCGCAGGGGACCTCTATGGCTACACCTTC. Its translation: CASSVAAGDLYGYTF. The chain is built from TRBV9 and TRBJ1-2; weak D call: TRBD1 (6 bases). The germline CDR1 and CDR2 sequences are SGDLS and YYNGEE. This CDR3 region has 15 residues. The V end was cut by 0 bases, the J end by 4 bases, with 13 bases between.